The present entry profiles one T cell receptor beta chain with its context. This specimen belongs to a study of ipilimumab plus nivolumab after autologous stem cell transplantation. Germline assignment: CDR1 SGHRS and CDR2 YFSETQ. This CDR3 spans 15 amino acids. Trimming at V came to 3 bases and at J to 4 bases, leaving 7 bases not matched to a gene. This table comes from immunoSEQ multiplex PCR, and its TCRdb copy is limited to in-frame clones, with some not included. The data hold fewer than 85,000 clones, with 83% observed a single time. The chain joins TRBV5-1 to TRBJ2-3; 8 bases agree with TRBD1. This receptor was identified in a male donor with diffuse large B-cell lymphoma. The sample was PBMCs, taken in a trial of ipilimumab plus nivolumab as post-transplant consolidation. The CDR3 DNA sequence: TGCGCCAGCAGCTCGACCAAACAGGGGGCAGATACGCAGTATTTT. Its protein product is CASSSTKQGADTQYF. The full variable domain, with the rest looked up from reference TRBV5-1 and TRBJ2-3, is KAGVTQTPRYLIKTRGQQVTLSCSPISGHRSVSWYQQTPGQGLQFLFEYFSETQRNKGNFPGRFSGRQFSNSRSEMNVSTLELGDSALYLCASSSTKQGADTQYFGPGTRLTVL.